Listed below are T cell receptor beta chains from one sample, sequenced in a study of CD8 T cells in Susac syndrome. TCRdb passed the immunoSEQ multiplex PCR reads through MiXCR, listing each CDR3 protein once. Of some 120,000 distinct CDR3 sequences listed, about 90% were seen once; the top ten hold around 0.14%. Sequencing input: CD4+ T cells from PBMCs. The source is a human donor in good health. Each CDR3 is given with its conserved first and last residue. A D gene is named only where the DNA matches it firmly. Not all rows give a size; the values are once, few, many and, for expanded clones, a class.

cdr3_nt,cdr3_aa,j_call,v_call,clone_size,d_call
TGTGCCAGTAGTATAGAGGGACGGAACTACGCGGCTTTCTTT,CASSIEGRNYAAFF,TRBJ1-1,TRBV19,-,-
TGTGCCAGCAGTCAGCAGGGGAGCCAAGAGACCCAGTACTTC,CASSQQGSQETQYF,TRBJ2-5,TRBV5-4,-,-
TGTGCCAGCAGCCAAGAATCGGTTCGGGAGACCCAGTACTTC,CASSQESVRETQYF,TRBJ2-5,TRBV3-1,-,-
TGTGCCAGTAGTGCGGCCGGGACAGTTAACACTGAAGCTTTCTTT,CASSAAGTVNTEAFF,TRBJ1-1,TRBV19,-,TRBD1
TGTGCCAGCAGCTCCGGGACAGGGACTGCTGGCTACACCTTC,CASSSGTGTAGYTF,TRBJ1-2,TRBV9,-,TRBD1
TGCAGTGCTGTAAAGTCAGAGACCCAGTACTTC,CSAVKSETQYF,TRBJ2-5,TRBV20-1,-,-
TGTGCCAGCAGCTTAGACAGGGGTGGGGATACGCAGTATTTT,CASSLDRGGDTQYF,TRBJ2-3,TRBV7-8,-,TRBD1
TGCGCCAGCAGCGGTTCGCGGACAGCTAACACTGAAGCTTTCTTT,CASSGSRTANTEAFF,TRBJ1-1,TRBV5-1,-,-
TGCAGTGCTAGGATGGACAGGGACTACGAGCAGTACTTC,CSARMDRDYEQYF,TRBJ2-7,TRBV20-1,-,TRBD1
TGTGCCAGCAGCCCCGACCGACAGAGCACCTATGGCTACACCTTC,CASSPDRQSTYGYTF,TRBJ1-2,TRBV5-4,-,-
TGTGCCAGCAGCTCCTTAGTGAGCGGGGAGCTGTTTTTT,CASSSLVSGELFF,TRBJ2-2,TRBV7-6,-,-
TGTGCCAGCAGTTACGAACAGGGGTACACCGGGGAGCTGTTTTTT,CASSYEQGYTGELFF,TRBJ2-2,TRBV27,-,TRBD1
TGCAGTGCTCGTGGACAGACAGGGGAATATGGCTACACCTTC,CSARGQTGEYGYTF,TRBJ1-2,TRBV20-1,-,TRBD1
TGTGCCAGCACTTTATCGGCGGGAGCCTACGAGCAGTACTTC,CASTLSAGAYEQYF,TRBJ2-7,TRBV12-3/TRBV12-4,-,TRBD2
TGTGCCTGGAGTGTACTGGGGAACACTGAAGCTTTCTTT,CAWSVLGNTEAFF,TRBJ1-1,TRBV30,-,-
TGTGCCAGCAGCCAAGATTACACTGAAGCTTTCTTT,CASSQDYTEAFF,TRBJ1-1,TRBV3-1,-,-
TGTGCCAGCAGCCCAATTCTACTCGGGAATGAGCAGTTCTTC,CASSPILLGNEQFF,TRBJ2-1,TRBV27,-,-
TGTGCCAGCAGTAAACAGGGTTTAGGCAATCAGCCCCAGCATTTT,CASSKQGLGNQPQHF,TRBJ1-5,TRBV27,-,-
TGTGCCAGCAGTGTAGCGGGAAGGGACAATGAGCAGTTCTTC,CASSVAGRDNEQFF,TRBJ2-1,TRBV27,-,TRBD2
TGTGCCAGCAGTGCAGAAGGTTATCAGCAGTTCTTC,CASSAEGYQQFF,TRBJ2-1,TRBV6-2/TRBV6-3,once,-
TGCAGCGTTCCACCGGGACAGGTGGGCACTGAAGCTTTCTTT,CSVPPGQVGTEAFF,TRBJ1-1,TRBV29-1,-,TRBD1
TGTGCCAGCACCCCGGGGGCTGGGAATCGGCAGTACTTC,CASTPGAGNRQYF,TRBJ2-7,TRBV7-2,-,-
TGTGCCAGCAGCGGAACAGGGACTACTGAAGCTTTCTTT,CASSGTGTTEAFF,TRBJ1-1,TRBV7-8,-,-
TGTGCCAGCAGCGCAGCGGATACGCAGTATTTT,CASSAADTQYF,TRBJ2-3,TRBV7-2,-,-
TGCGCCAGCAGCGCACAGACCGGACAGGGAGGGTACGAGCAGTACTTC,CASSAQTGQGGYEQYF,TRBJ2-7,TRBV5-1,-,-
TGTGCCAGCAGCCAAGTGGGAGGGAGGGTGTACAATGAGCAGTTCTTC,CASSQVGGRVYNEQFF,TRBJ2-1,TRBV3-1,-,TRBD2
TGTGCCAGCAGTTCGGGTGGGGGAGTCGGTTATTCACCCCTCCACTTT,CASSSGGGVGYSPLHF,TRBJ1-6,TRBV27,-,-
TGCAGTGCTAGAGAAGCTGGGCAGCCCCAGCATTTT,CSAREAGQPQHF,TRBJ1-5,TRBV20-1,-,-
TGTGCCAGCAGCCCCTACACAGGGGCGACCGGGGAGCTGTTTTTT,CASSPYTGATGELFF,TRBJ2-2,TRBV5-8,-,TRBD1
TGTGCCAGCACCTTAGGGCAGAGCTATGGCTACACCTTC,CASTLGQSYGYTF,TRBJ1-2,TRBV12-3/TRBV12-4,-,-
TGTGCCAGCAGCTCGGAGGGGGCACTAGCACATACGCAGTATTTT,CASSSEGALAHTQYF,TRBJ2-3,TRBV5-4,-,-
TGTGCCAGCAGCTACCAGGGGAACACTGAAGCTTTCTTT,CASSYQGNTEAFF,TRBJ1-1,TRBV7-3,-,-
TGTGCCAGCAGTACAACAGGGGGCCGAAAAGAAGCTTTCTTT,CASSTTGGRKEAFF,TRBJ1-1,TRBV28,-,TRBD1
TGTGCCAGCAGTCCCAGCAGTTCGGATCAGCCCCAGCATTTT,CASSPSSSDQPQHF,TRBJ1-5,TRBV6-6,-,-
TGTGCCACCCAGGGACTAGTGGGCACAGATACGCAGTATTTT,CATQGLVGTDTQYF,TRBJ2-3,TRBV2,-,TRBD2
TGTGCCAGCAGTCGACCGGGACAGGACTACGAGCAGTACTTC,CASSRPGQDYEQYF,TRBJ2-7,TRBV6-2/TRBV6-3,-,TRBD1
TGCAGCGTTGATGGACTGAGGGCTACTGAAGCTTTCTTT,CSVDGLRATEAFF,TRBJ1-1,TRBV29-1,-,-
TGCAGCGTTGAATTCCTGAATGGCTACACCTTC,CSVEFLNGYTF,TRBJ1-2,TRBV29-1,-,-
TGTGCCAGCAGTTTACAAGGACAGGGGTTTTCTGGGGCCAACGTCCTGACTTTC,CASSLQGQGFSGANVLTF,TRBJ2-6,TRBV28,-,TRBD1
TGTGCCAGCAGCCAAGTACCGGGACAGGGGATCAATGAGCAGTTCTTC,CASSQVPGQGINEQFF,TRBJ2-1,TRBV14,-,TRBD1
TGTGCCAGCTCACCATTGGCCCCAGTTCGAAGCTCCGATAGCAATCAGCCCCAGCATTTT,CASSPLAPVRSSDSNQPQHF,TRBJ1-5,TRBV18,-,-
TGTGCCAGCGCCCTGGACACTGAAGCTTTCTTT,CASALDTEAFF,TRBJ1-1,TRBV7-9,-,-
TGCAGCGTTGATAAAGGGACAGGGGAGAGGGGCGAGCAGTTCTTC,CSVDKGTGERGEQFF,TRBJ2-1,TRBV29-1,-,TRBD1
TGCAGTGCCCACCCGGGACAGGGCTACAATGAGCAGTTCTTC,CSAHPGQGYNEQFF,TRBJ2-1,TRBV20-1,once,TRBD1